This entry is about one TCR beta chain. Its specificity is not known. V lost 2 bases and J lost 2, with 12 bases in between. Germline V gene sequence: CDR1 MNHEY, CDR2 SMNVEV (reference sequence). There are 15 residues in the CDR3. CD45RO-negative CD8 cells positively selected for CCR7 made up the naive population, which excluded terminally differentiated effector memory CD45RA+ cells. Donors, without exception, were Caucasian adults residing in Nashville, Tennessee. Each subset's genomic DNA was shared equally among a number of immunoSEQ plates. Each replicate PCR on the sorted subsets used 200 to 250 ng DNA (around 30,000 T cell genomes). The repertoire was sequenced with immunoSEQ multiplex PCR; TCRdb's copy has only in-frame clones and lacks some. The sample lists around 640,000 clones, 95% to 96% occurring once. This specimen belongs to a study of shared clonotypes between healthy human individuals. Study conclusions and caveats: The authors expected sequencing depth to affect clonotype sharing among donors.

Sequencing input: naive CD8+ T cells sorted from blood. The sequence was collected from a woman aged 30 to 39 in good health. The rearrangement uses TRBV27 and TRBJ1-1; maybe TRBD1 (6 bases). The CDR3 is CASSLLPGDNTEAFF. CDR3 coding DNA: TGTGCCAGCAGTTTACTCCCAGGGGATAACACTGAAGCTTTCTTT.